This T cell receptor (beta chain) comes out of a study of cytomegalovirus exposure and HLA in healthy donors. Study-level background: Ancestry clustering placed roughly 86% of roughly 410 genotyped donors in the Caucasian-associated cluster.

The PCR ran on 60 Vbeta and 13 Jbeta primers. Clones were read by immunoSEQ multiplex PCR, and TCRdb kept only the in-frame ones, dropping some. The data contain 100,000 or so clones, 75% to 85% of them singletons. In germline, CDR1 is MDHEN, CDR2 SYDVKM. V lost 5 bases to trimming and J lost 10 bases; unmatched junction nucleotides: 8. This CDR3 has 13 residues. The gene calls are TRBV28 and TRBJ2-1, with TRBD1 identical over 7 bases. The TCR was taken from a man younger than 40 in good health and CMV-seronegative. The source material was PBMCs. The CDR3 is CASSMRQGREQFF. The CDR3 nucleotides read TGTGCCAGCAGTATGCGACAGGGCCGCGAGCAGTTCTTC.